This T cell receptor (beta chain) was captured by sequencing in a study of Tregs in tolerant kidney transplant recipients. The assay was immunoSEQ multiplex PCR, and TCRdb's table has in-frame clones only and misses some. The sample carries 60,000 to 70,000 clones, 92% recorded once. V was pared by 5 bases and J by 8 bases, with 10 bases of the junction left unmatched. CDR3 length: 15 residues. Germline V gene sequence: CDR1 MNHEY, CDR2 SMNVEV (reference sequence). This clone is a singleton in its sample. J is TRBJ2-1 and V is TRBV27; 9 nucleotides agree with TRBD1. Sequencing was performed on CD8+ T cells from blood, taken before the transplant. The receptor's source is a human donor who received a combined kidney and bone marrow transplant. The CDR3 DNA reads as TGTGCCAGCAGTCAAACCGGGACAGGGTCCCATGAGCAGTTCTTC. It specifies CASSQTGTGSHEQFF.